This T cell receptor (beta chain) comes out of a study of shared clonotypes between healthy human individuals. Each sorted subset replicate got 200 ng genomic DNA, tens of thousands of genomes. Using immunoSEQ multiplex PCR, the repertoire was profiled, and TCRdb retains in-frame clones only, with some absent. The sample has some 1 million clones, about 80% seen once. Whole-study findings and limits: Several donors held about 4.5% of naive CD4 clonotypes in common.

V gave up 3 bases and J gave up 0 bases, with 6 bases separating them. Germline lookup yields CDR1 MDHEN and CDR2 SYDVKM. CDR3 size: 14 residues. Comment on this clone: Its specificity is unknown.

The sequenced sample consisted of memory CD4+ T cells sorted from blood. Subset given: CD45RA-negative fraction. The source is a young man in good health. The chain uses TRBV28 and TRBJ1-3, with D hard to call. CDR3 nucleotide sequence: TGTGCCAGCAGTTTGGTCCACTCTGGAAACACCATATATTTT. It yields the protein CASSLVHSGNTIYF. The whole variable domain, filled in from reference TRBV28 and TRBJ1-3, reads DVKVTQSSRYLVKRTGEKVFLECVQDMDHENMFWYRQDPGLGLRLIYFSYDVKMKEKGDIPEGYSVSREKKERFSLILESASTNQTSMYLCASSLVHSGNTIYFGEGSWLTVV.